These 18 T cell receptor beta chains came from one sample sequenced in a study of identical twins. A single record per CDR3 protein comes from TCRdb applying MiXCR to the 5' RACE reads. The repertoire holds some 440,000 distinct CDR3 sequences, with 24% as singletons. This same sample was also part of a study on T cells expressing NK-cell markers.

Sample: CD4+ T cells sorted from blood. These receptors were collected from a woman between 18 and 29 years old in good health.

The CDR3 DNA reads as TGTGCCAGCAGCCCCCCCGGTGTAGAGACCCAGTACTTC. Encoded protein: CASSPPGVETQYF. The chain employs TRBV6-1 and TRBJ2-5; the D is unclear. CDR1 MNHNS and CDR2 SASEGT come from the germline V gene. V was pared by 6 bases and J by 4 bases, with 12 bases between. The CDR3 runs 13 residues.

This clonotype was detected only a few times. The V gene is TRBV7-2, the J gene TRBJ1-1; the D is unclear. This CDR3 comprises 12 residues. Trimming removed 5 bases at V and 11 bases at J, with 15 bases between. Germline CDR1 is SGHTA and CDR2 is FQGNSA. DNA for the CDR3: TGTGCCAGCAGCGACGACTGGGCGAGGGCTTTCTTT. Protein sequence: CASSDDWARAFF. Combining the CDR3 with reference TRBV7-2 and TRBJ1-1 gives the whole variable domain GAGVSQSPSNKVTEKGKDVELRCDPISGHTALYWYRQSLGQGLEFLIYFQGNSAPDKSGLPSDRFSAERTGGSVSTLTIQRTQQEDSAVYLCASSDDWARAFFGQGTRLTVV.

The chain carries TRBV20-1 and TRBJ1-5, with TRBD1 as a possible D gene (6 bases). V lost 2 bases and J 5 bases, leaving 13 bases between the germline ends. CDR1 is DFQATT, CDR2 SNEGSKA, per germline (reference sequence). This CDR3 spans 14 amino acids. The CDR3 loop is CSARSLGGDQPQHF. For the CDR3, the DNA is TGCAGTGCTAGAAGTCTTGGGGGCGATCAGCCCCAGCATTTT.

The CDR3 spells CASSHDRGVYTDTQYF. For the CDR3, the DNA is TGTGCCAGCAGCCACGACAGGGGGGTTTACACAGATACGCAGTATTTT. V is TRBV11-2 and J is TRBJ2-3; 9 bases agree with TRBD1. Trimming removed 5 bases from V and 2 bases from J; junction bases left unmatched: 8. The CDR3 extends over 16 amino acids. Looked up from germline, CDR1 is SGHAT and CDR2 is FQNNGV.

The chain carries TRBV5-1 and TRBJ2-5, with TRBD2 matching over 9 bases. Germline CDR1 and CDR2: SGHRS and YFSETQ. CDR3 length: 16 amino acids. Trimming cost V 4 bases and J 5 bases; bases outside gene matches: 12. CDR3: CASSPLAGAAMETQYF. The CDR3 nucleotides read TGCGCCAGCAGCCCCTTAGCGGGAGCGGCGATGGAGACCCAGTACTTC.

This rearrangement joins TRBV27 to TRBJ1-5; D unclear. Germline lookup yields CDR1 MNHEY and CDR2 SMNVEV (reference sequence). The germline V and J ends were trimmed by 3 bases and 7 bases, with 10 bases remaining between them. This CDR3 comprises 13 residues. The CDR3 is CASSFSGYQPQHF. As DNA, the CDR3 is TGTGCCAGCAGTTTCTCGGGGTACCAGCCCCAGCATTTT.

This clonotype was found a few times. This sequence joins TRBV7-6 and TRBJ2-3; no clear D. Germline V gene lookup returns CDR1 SGHVS and CDR2 FNYEAQ. V was pared by 3 bases and J by 2 bases, with 9 bases between. The CDR3 is made up of 14 amino acids. CDR3 bases: TGTGCCAGCAGCTTTTATCCAATCACAGATACGCAGTATTTT. It encodes CASSFYPITDTQYF.

The V and J genes are TRBV21-1 and TRBJ2-7. TRBV21-1 is shown as a pseudogene. There are 14 residues in the CDR3. The CDR3 nucleotides read TGTGCCAGCAGCAAAGGGAAGGACTTCTACGAGCAGTACTTC. Protein: CASSKGKDFYEQYF.

The table lists this clonotype with a few counts. The chain combines TRBV30 with TRBJ1-5; TRBD1 matches 7 bases. The CDR3 is 14 residues long. V lost 0 bases, J lost 7 bases, and 6 bases stayed unmatched. Looked up from germline, CDR1 is GTSNPN and CDR2 is SVGIG (reference sequence). CDR3 residues: CAWSVRGGGQPQHF. In DNA, the CDR3 is TGTGCCTGGAGTGTTAGAGGGGGCGGACAGCCCCAGCATTTT.

This clonotype turned up a few times. CDR3 in DNA: TGTGCCAGCAGGGAACGGGGGACCACAGATACGCAGTATTTT. It is translated as CASRERGTTDTQYF. The chain joins TRBV6-1 to TRBJ2-3; tentatively, D is TRBD2 (6 bases). Germline V gives CDR1 MNHNS, CDR2 SASEGT. The V gene lost 6 bases and the J gene lost 2 bases, with 12 bases spanning the gap. CDR3 length equals 14 residues.

The genes are TRBV6-2 or TRBV6-3 and TRBJ2-7; 9 bases are a match to TRBD1. V lost 4 bases, J lost 4 bases, and 11 bases stayed unmatched. Germline CDR1 and CDR2: MNHEY and SVGEGT. The length of the CDR3 is 16 residues. The DNA of the CDR3 is TGTGCCAGCAGTTCGACCTCCGGGACAGGGCGTTACGAGCAGTACTTC. It yields the protein CASSSTSGTGRYEQYF.

This clonotype was seen only a few times. V and J are TRBV25-1 and TRBJ2-2; 7 bases map to TRBD1. V trimming: 4 bases; J trimming: 6 bases; junction bases outside the gene matches: 5. The CDR3 extends over 14 amino acids. Looked up from germline, CDR1 is MGHDK and CDR2 is SYGVNS. The DNA for the CDR3 is TGTGCCAGCAGTGGCGCCAGGGGGTCCGGGGAGCTGTTTTTT. This encodes CASSGARGSGELFF.

The chain is built from TRBV28 and TRBJ2-7, with 8 positions matching TRBD1. Germline CDR1 is MDHEN and CDR2 is SYDVKM. V trimming: 5 bases; J trimming: 2 bases; junction bases outside the gene matches: 8. CDR3 length: 15 residues. The CDR3 DNA reads TGTGCCAGCAGTGGACCTGGACAGGGCCCCTACGAGCAGTACTTC. It specifies CASSGPGQGPYEQYF.

This clonotype has at least ten counts. V and J are TRBV27 and TRBJ1-1; D might be TRBD1 (5 bases). CDR1 is MNHEY, CDR2 SMNVEV, per germline (reference sequence). CDR3 size: 14 residues. The germline V and J ends were trimmed by 3 bases and 4 bases, with 12 bases remaining between them. The CDR3 sequence is CASSLRGRGTEAFF. The CDR3 DNA is TGTGCCAGCAGTTTGAGAGGGAGGGGCACTGAAGCTTTCTTT.

This clonotype was observed many times. This chain uses TRBV4-2 with TRBJ2-1; TRBD1 agrees at 10 bases. Germline CDR1 LGHNA, CDR2 YNFKEQ. With V trimmed by 1 base and J by 6 bases, 6 bases remained unmatched. This CDR3 has 16 residues. For the CDR3, the DNA is TGTGCCAGCAGCCAAGGGACAGGGGGAGCCCTCAATGAGCAGTTCTTC. Its protein product is CASSQGTGGALNEQFF.

This chain joins TRBV10-1 and TRBJ2-7; the D gene is possibly TRBD1 (5 bases). The CDR3 has 14 residues. The ends were cut back, 5 bases at V and 3 bases at J, with 14 bases in the middle. Germline CDR1 reads WNHNN; CDR2 reads SYGVQD (reference sequence). The CDR3 nucleotides read TGCGCCAGCAGTTTGACAGAACCCATCTACGAGCAGTACTTC. It is translated as CASSLTEPIYEQYF.

This chain connects TRBV19 to TRBJ1-2; D may be TRBD1 (5 bases). The CDR3 is 15 amino acids. Germline CDR1 and CDR2: LNHDA and SQIVND (reference sequence). V lost 5 bases and J 8 bases, leaving 21 bases between the germline ends. The CDR3 is CASSATGPLGGGYTF. CDR3 coding DNA: TGTGCCAGTAGTGCAACGGGCCCCCTCGGGGGAGGCTACACCTTC.

This clonotype was found a few times. This chain uses TRBV7-8 with TRBJ1-1, with 11 nucleotides matching TRBD1. V shed 0 bases and J 4 bases; nucleotides not matched to a gene: 7. Germline lookup yields CDR1 SGHVS and CDR2 FQNEAQ. CDR3 length: 17 amino acids. The CDR3 spells CASSLALRTGGPTEAFF. CDR3 DNA: TGTGCCAGCAGCTTAGCCCTGAGGACAGGGGGCCCCACTGAAGCTTTCTTT.